This entry is about one T cell receptor (beta chain). What it binds is unknown. One junction end disagrees with the germline gene, perhaps due to a read error. In germline, CDR1 is MDHEN, CDR2 SYDVKM. This CDR3 spans 18 amino acids. This entry is derived from a study of tumor-infiltrating lymphocytes in primary liver carcinoma. Starting material of roughly 550 ng total RNA yielded TCR beta cDNA via a constant-region primer. Modified slightly, ARM-PCR produced TCR beta libraries over three nested multiplex PCR rounds. The first two PCR rounds used TRBV1-TRBV30 primers with a Cbeta primer, approximately 9 cycles each. Via MiXCR, TCRdb re-called the multiplex PCR reads, giving one row per CDR3 protein. The sample contains 310,000 or so distinct CDR3 sequences, 50% to 60% of which appear only once. RNA isolated from unsorted whole blood supplied the blood RNA, with germline DNA also extracted. No treatment had been given to the patients, who were chronically infected with HBV.

Study observations and caveats: Bulk unsorted sampling precluded comparing CD4+ and CD8+ repertoires. It was in tumors, not blood, that the top-250-clone fraction was significantly higher (p = 0.039). Lesser overlap characterized tumor-adjacent and tumor-blood pairs relative to tumor region pairs.

This receptor was obtained from a woman in her 30s with primary liver carcinoma and hepatitis B virus infection. This rearrangement joins TRBV28 to TRBJ2-3; 12 positions agree with TRBD2. The material sequenced was peripheral blood. The CDR3 spells CASSLFLTSGRTTDMQYF. The CDR3 DNA is TGTGCCAGCAGTTTATTCCTTACTAGCGGGAGGACGACAGATATGCAGTATTTT. Full variable domain (outside the CDR3, taken from reference TRBV28 and TRBJ2-3): DVKVTQSSRYLVKRTGEKVFLECVQDMDHENMFWYRQDPGLGLRLIYFSYDVKMKEKGDIPEGYSVSREKKERFSLILESASTNQTSMYLCASSLFLTSGRTTDMQYFGPGTRLTVL.